A single sample gave rise to the 23 T cell receptor beta chains below, sequenced in a study of beta chain features in type 1 diabetes. Expressed TCRB transcripts were sequenced because the entire RNA isolate underwent reverse transcription. The table came from immunoSEQ multiplex PCR; TCRdb's copy has only in-frame clones and leaves some out. The table lists 300,000 or so clones, around an eighth of them singletons. General study points: TCRB CDR3 length was moderately but significantly reduced in all four CD4+ subsets of Type 1 diabetes patients.

Antigens of these TCRs are unknown. The sample consisted of naive CD4+ T cells from blood. Source of these receptors: a woman aged 18-29 years with type 1 diabetes.

This clone has a handful of counts. The rearrangement links TRBV6-5 to TRBJ2-7; 12 nucleotides align to TRBD2. J gave up 7 bases and V 7 bases, and 8 bases lay outside the gene matches. Germline loops: CDR1 MNHEY, CDR2 SVGAGI. The CDR3 loop spans 14 amino acids. CDR3 sequence reads: CASTWTSGAGEQYF. The DNA of the CDR3 is TGTGCCAGCACTTGGACTAGCGGGGCGGGGGAGCAGTACTTC.

This clone was observed a few times. J is TRBJ2-2 and V is TRBV15, with D possibly TRBD2 on 6 matching bases. The V gene's germline CDR1 is LNHNV and CDR2 YYDKDF (reference sequence). The V end was cut by 5 bases, the J end by 7 bases, with 8 bases between. The CDR3 is 12 residues long. The CDR3 DNA sequence: TGTGCCACCAGCGGGGACTTCGGGGAGCTGTTTTTT. It encodes CATSGDFGELFF.

This clone was recorded a few times. The chain uses TRBV27 and TRBJ2-1, with a possible D match to TRBD2 (5 bases). The CDR3 is 15 amino acids. Trimming stripped 6 bases from V and 6 bases from J, with 18 bases between. CDR1 is MNHEY, CDR2 SMNVEV, per germline (reference sequence). The CDR3 coding sequence is TGTGCCAGCAGGCCCCGAGTAGCGTGGGCCAATGAGCAGTTCTTC. This gives the protein CASRPRVAWANEQFF.

This clone was picked up a small number of times. V and J are TRBV7-2 and TRBJ2-1; the match to TRBD2 covers 11 bases. Losses at the gene ends were 0 bases for V and 5 bases for J; bases not matched to a gene: 3. Germline V gene data show CDR1 as SGHTA and CDR2 as FQGNSA. The CDR3 has 16 amino acids. The CDR3 spells CASSLAGTSGHNEQFF. For the CDR3, the DNA is TGTGCCAGCAGCTTAGCCGGGACTAGCGGCCACAATGAGCAGTTCTTC.

V is TRBV30 and J is TRBJ2-3; weak D call: TRBD1 (6 bases). Germline loops: CDR1 GTSNPN, CDR2 SVGIG (reference sequence). The V and J ends lost 4 bases and 3 bases respectively, with 8 bases between them. This CDR3 contains 12 residues. In DNA, the CDR3 is TGTGCCTGGACCACAGGGACAGATACGCAGTATTTT. Its translation: CAWTTGTDTQYF.

This clone was found a few times. This chain joins TRBV7-6 and TRBJ1-1; D is undetermined. V was cut by 4 bases and J by 8 bases, with 11 bases left in between. This CDR3 has 12 residues. The germline gives CDR1 SGHVS, CDR2 FNYEAQ. This CDR3 is CASSSRPGEAFF. CDR3 coding DNA: TGTGCCAGCAGCTCCAGGCCTGGGGAAGCTTTCTTT.

The chain is built from TRBV7-9 and TRBJ2-3; 10 nucleotides agree with TRBD1. The CDR3 spans 14 residues. With V trimmed by 6 bases and J by 2 bases, 2 bases remained unmatched. Germline V CDR1 and CDR2: SEHNR, FQNEAQ (reference sequence). The CDR3 spells CASRTGGHTDTQYF. In nucleotides, the CDR3 is TGTGCCAGCAGGACAGGGGGCCACACAGATACGCAGTATTTT.

The chain has TRBV28 and TRBJ1-2; no clear D gene. V lost 8 bases, J lost 3 bases, and 10 bases lay in between. The germline V gene encodes CDR1 MDHEN and CDR2 SYDVKM. This CDR3 has 12 amino acids. CDR3 DNA: TGTGCCAGCGAAAATGAGGACTATGGCTACACCTTC. Translated: CASENEDYGYTF.

This clone was detected a few times. Other DNA sequences within the sample encode an identical CDR3. This sequence joins TRBV18 and TRBJ2-7; 8 bases line up with TRBD1. The germline CDR1 and CDR2 sequences are KGHSH and LQKENI. The CDR3 covers 14 residues. The trim removed 3 bases at V and 1 base at J, leaving 2 bases unmatched. The CDR3 reads CASSPGTGSYEQYV. In DNA form, the CDR3 reads TGTGCCAGCTCACCCGGGACAGGATCCTACGAGCAGTACGTC.

DNA of the CDR3: TGTGCCAGCTCACCACCGTCTCACAATGAGCAGTTCTTC. This gives the protein CASSPPSHNEQFF. The chain is built from TRBV18 and TRBJ2-1, with D uncertain. With 0 bases removed from V and 5 bases from J, the gap between germline ends came to 5 bases. The germline V gene encodes CDR1 KGHSH and CDR2 LQKENI. CDR3 size: 13 residues.

This clone came up a few times. The chain has TRBV7-8 and TRBJ2-3; 10 bases are shared with TRBD2. Germline V CDR1 and CDR2: SGHVS, FQNEAQ. V gave up 4 bases and J gave up 1 base; unmatched junction bases: 2. The CDR3 totals 15 residues. CDR3 bases: TGTGCCAGCAGCTATGGACTAGCGGGCACAGATACGCAGTATTTT. Translation: CASSYGLAGTDTQYF.

This sequence joins TRBV2 and TRBJ2-2, with D uncertain. Germline V gene sequence: CDR1 SNHLY, CDR2 FYNNEI. V lost 4 bases and J lost 8, with 8 bases in between. This CDR3 is 12 amino acids long. The CDR3 region has the DNA TGTGCCAGCAGTGGACTTGGGGGGGAGCTGTTTTTT. Protein product: CASSGLGGELFF.

The chain links TRBV7-2 to TRBJ2-7, with 11 bases fitting TRBD2. The V and J ends lost 2 bases and 4 bases, in that order; junction bases with no gene match: 16. This CDR3 comprises 19 residues. Germline V gene lookup returns CDR1 SGHTA and CDR2 FQGNSA. The CDR3: CASSLNGLAGIRPTYEQYV. DNA of the CDR3: TGTGCCAGCAGCTTAAACGGACTAGCGGGTATCCGTCCTACTTACGAGCAGTACGTC.

The chain combines TRBV28 with TRBJ2-7; a weak D match, TRBD1 (5 bases). Germline lookup yields CDR1 MDHEN and CDR2 SYDVKM. V was cut by 7 bases and J by 2 bases, with 15 bases left in between. This CDR3 region has 14 residues. The DNA for the CDR3 is TGTGCCAGCACCCGCCAGGGCAACCCCTACGAGCAGTACTTC. Protein: CASTRQGNPYEQYF.

The chain couples TRBV7-9 to TRBJ2-5; 8 bases are shared with TRBD1. CDR3 length: 16 amino acids. Germline values: CDR1 SEHNR, CDR2 FQNEAQ (reference sequence). V was pared by 6 bases and J by 2 bases, with 11 bases of the junction left unmatched. CDR3 in amino acids: CASRPGQAPPQETQYF. Written as DNA, the CDR3 is TGTGCCAGCAGGCCGGGACAGGCGCCACCTCAAGAGACCCAGTACTTC.

In its sample, this clone was seen a few times. The chain is built from TRBV19 and TRBJ1-2, with D perhaps TRBD1 (6 bases). Looked up from germline, CDR1 is LNHDA and CDR2 is SQIVND (reference sequence). This CDR3 has 15 amino acids. Deletions cut 4 bases from V and 1 base from J, with 13 bases between. For the CDR3, the DNA is TGTGCCAGTAGTAACCGGGACAACCATAACTATGGCTACACCTTC. Translation: CASSNRDNHNYGYTF.

The chain links TRBV5-1 to TRBJ2-7; TRBD2 matches 15 bases. After removal of 1 base from V and 5 bases from J, the junction contained 10 bases not matched to a gene. The CDR3 runs 18 residues. Germline values: CDR1 SGHRS, CDR2 YFSETQ. DNA for the CDR3: TGCGCCAGCAGCTTGTCTCCGGGACTAGCGGGAGGCCCCAACGAGCAGTACTTC. This translates into CASSLSPGLAGGPNEQYF.

The chain is built from TRBV2 and TRBJ1-2, with 7 positions matching TRBD1. The ends lost 4 bases at V and 5 bases at J; junction bases unmatched: 10. The CDR3 spans 15 residues. Per the germline V gene, CDR1 is SNHLY and CDR2 is FYNNEI. The CDR3 DNA reads TGTGCCAGCAGTGCCCGACCGGACAGGCAGTATGGCTACACCTTC. Residues: CASSARPDRQYGYTF.

The chain carries TRBV15 and TRBJ2-3; no definite D call. The CDR3 is made up of 17 amino acids. The germline gives CDR1 LNHNV, CDR2 YYDKDF (reference sequence). V shed 0 bases and J shed 5 bases, with 18 bases lying between them. The CDR3 loop is CATSRDRTSNSGDTQYF. The CDR3, as DNA: TGTGCCACCAGCAGAGATCGTACGTCTAATTCGGGAGATACGCAGTATTTT.

In this sample, this clone turned up a few times. CDR3 residues: CASRPDGSGRYNEQFF. Here the CDR3 DNA reads TGTGCCAGCAGGCCCGATGGTAGCGGGAGGTACAATGAGCAGTTCTTC. The chain combines TRBV7-2 with TRBJ2-1, with 10 nucleotides matching TRBD2. Germline CDR1 SGHTA, CDR2 FQGNSA. CDR3 size: 16 residues. V shed 6 bases and J 4 bases; nucleotides not matched to a gene: 9. Full variable domain (missing parts from reference TRBV7-2 and TRBJ2-1): GAGVSQSPSNKVTEKGKDVELRCDPISGHTALYWYRQSLGQGLEFLIYFQGNSAPDKSGLPSDRFSAERTGGSVSTLTIQRTQQEDSAVYLCASRPDGSGRYNEQFFGPGTRLTVL.

This chain uses TRBV12-5 with TRBJ2-1; TRBD1 matches 9 bases. The CDR3 consists of 16 residues. Germline assignment: CDR1 LGHNT and CDR2 FRNRAP. V lost 0 bases, J lost 3 bases, and 3 bases stayed unmatched. CDR3 in amino acids: CASGLVKTGGYNEQFF. The CDR3 DNA follows: TGTGCTAGTGGTTTGGTAAAGACAGGGGGCTACAATGAGCAGTTCTTC.

The chain combines TRBV30 with TRBJ2-1, with TRBD1 as a possible D gene (5 bases). V dropped 3 bases and J dropped 8 bases, with 14 bases sitting between them. The length of the CDR3 is 13 residues. Germline V gene data show CDR1 as GTSNPN and CDR2 as SVGIG (reference sequence). The CDR3 bases are TGTGCCTGGAGCTTTGGCAGGGTCGATGAGCAGTTCTTC. It encodes CAWSFGRVDEQFF. Using reference TRBV30 and TRBJ2-1 for the parts outside the CDR3, the full variable domain is SQTIHQWPATLVQPVGSPLSLECTVEGTSNPNLYWYRQAAGRGLQLLFYSVGIGQISSEVPQNLSASRPQDRQFILSSKKLLLSDSGFYLCAWSFGRVDEQFFGPGTRLTVL.

This chain joins TRBV5-4 and TRBJ2-1, with 16 nucleotides matching TRBD2. Germline values: CDR1 SGHNT, CDR2 YYREEE (reference sequence). Trimming cost V 5 bases and J 7 bases; bases outside gene matches: 9. The CDR3 runs to 17 residues. The CDR3 sequence: CASSQGLAGGSWNEQFF. The CDR3 DNA is TGTGCCAGCAGTCAGGGACTAGCGGGAGGGTCGTGGAATGAGCAGTTCTTC.